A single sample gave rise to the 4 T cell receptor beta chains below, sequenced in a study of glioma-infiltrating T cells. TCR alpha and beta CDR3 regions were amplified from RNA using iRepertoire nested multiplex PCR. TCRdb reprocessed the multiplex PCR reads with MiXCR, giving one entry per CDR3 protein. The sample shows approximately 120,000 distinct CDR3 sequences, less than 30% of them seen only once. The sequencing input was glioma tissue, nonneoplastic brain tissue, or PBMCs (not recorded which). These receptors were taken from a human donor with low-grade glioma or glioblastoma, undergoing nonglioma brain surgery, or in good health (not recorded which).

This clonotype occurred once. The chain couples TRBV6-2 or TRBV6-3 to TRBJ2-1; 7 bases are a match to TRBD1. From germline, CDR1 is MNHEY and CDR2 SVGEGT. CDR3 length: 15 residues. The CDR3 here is CVSSQGQADVNEQFF. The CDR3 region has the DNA TGTGTTAGCAGTCAAGGACAGGCCGATGTAAATGAGCAGTTCTTC.

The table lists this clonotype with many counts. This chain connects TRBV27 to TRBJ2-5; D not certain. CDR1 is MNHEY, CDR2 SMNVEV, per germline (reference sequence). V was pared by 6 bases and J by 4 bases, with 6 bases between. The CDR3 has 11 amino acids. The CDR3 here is CASSQGETQYF. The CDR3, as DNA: TGTGCCAGCAGCCAAGGAGAGACCCAGTACTTC.

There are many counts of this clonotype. The CDR3 here is CATRESGGPETQYF. CDR3 bases: TGTGCCACCCGAGAGTCGGGAGGACCGGAGACCCAGTACTTC. The chain employs TRBV6-1 and TRBJ2-5; TRBD2 aligns across 7 bases. The trim removed 10 bases at V and 5 bases at J, leaving 13 bases unmatched. CDR3 length equals 14 residues. Germline CDR1 is MNHNS and CDR2 is SASEGT.

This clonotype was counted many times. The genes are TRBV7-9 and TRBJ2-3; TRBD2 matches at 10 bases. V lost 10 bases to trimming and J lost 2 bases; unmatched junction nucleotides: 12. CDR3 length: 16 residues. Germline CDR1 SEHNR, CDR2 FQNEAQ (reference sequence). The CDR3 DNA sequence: TGTGCCACCGAGGAGCGGGGGGGAAGAATCACAGATACGCAGTATTTT. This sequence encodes CATEERGGRITDTQYF. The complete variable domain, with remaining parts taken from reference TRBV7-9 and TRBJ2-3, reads DTGVSQNPRHKITKRGQNVTFRCDPISEHNRLYWYRQTLGQGPEFLTYFQNEAQLEKSRLLSDRFSAERPKGSFSTLEIQRTEQGDSAMYLCATEERGGRITDTQYFGPGTRLTVL.